This is a list of T cell receptor beta chains from one sample in a study of response to subunit inactivated influenza vaccine. In TCRdb, the RT-PCR reads were re-called with MiXCR into one record per CDR3 protein. This table has 710,000 or so distinct CDR3 sequences, around a sixth appearing once. The sample here was PBMCs from blood, taken approximately 13 days after vaccination. These receptors came from a man aged 50-59 years who received an inactivated influenza vaccine. The CDR3 runs from the conserved cysteine through the conserved F or W. The order of the fields is clone size, J gene, D gene, V gene, CDR3 length, CDR3 DNA, CDR3 protein. A D gene is named only where the DNA matches it firmly. The size of a clone is reported for some rows only, either as once, few or many, or as a class for expanded clones.

abundance: -; j_gene: TRBJ2-7; d_gene: TRBD2; v_gene: TRBV5-1; len: 15; CDR3nt: TGCGCCAGCAGCTTGGAGGGAGCGGGATCGGGCGAGCAGTACTTC; CDR3aa: CASSLEGAGSGEQYF
abundance: few; j_gene: TRBJ2-7; d_gene: -; v_gene: TRBV5-4; len: 12; CDR3nt: TGTGCCAGCAGCTTGGAGATGGCCGAGCAGTACTTC; CDR3aa: CASSLEMAEQYF
abundance: few; j_gene: TRBJ1-1; d_gene: -; v_gene: TRBV27; len: 17; CDR3nt: TGTGCCAGCAGTTTAACCCCCCCTGTGGGCCCGAACACTGAAGCTTTCTTT; CDR3aa: CASSLTPPVGPNTEAFF
abundance: -; j_gene: TRBJ2-1; d_gene: TRBD1; v_gene: TRBV20-1; len: 15; CDR3nt: TGCAGTGCTGCGTCCGGACAGGGCCCATACAATGAGCAGTTCTTC; CDR3aa: CSAASGQGPYNEQFF
abundance: -; j_gene: TRBJ2-2; d_gene: -; v_gene: TRBV12-3/TRBV12-4; len: 17; CDR3nt: TGTGCCAGCACCCTCCCCGCTAGATCCCAGAACACCGGGGAGCTGTTTTTT; CDR3aa: CASTLPARSQNTGELFF
abundance: few; j_gene: TRBJ1-2; d_gene: TRBD1; v_gene: TRBV20-1; len: 15; CDR3nt: TGCAGTGCTAGAGATCTGACAGGGCCTGCTTATGGCTACACCTTC; CDR3aa: CSARDLTGPAYGYTF
abundance: -; j_gene: TRBJ2-7; d_gene: -; v_gene: TRBV5-6; len: 13; CDR3nt: TGTGCCAGCAGCTGGAACCGCCAGGACGAGCAGTACTTC; CDR3aa: CASSWNRQDEQYF
abundance: few; j_gene: TRBJ2-6; d_gene: TRBD2; v_gene: TRBV5-1; len: 19; CDR3nt: TGCGCCAGCAGCTCAAGACTAGCGGGAGGGGACTCTGGGGCCAACGTCCTGACTTTC; CDR3aa: CASSSRLAGGDSGANVLTF
abundance: few; j_gene: TRBJ1-4; d_gene: -; v_gene: TRBV19; len: 12; CDR3nt: TGTGCCACCTCACAGGGATGGGAAAAACTGTTTTTT; CDR3aa: CATSQGWEKLFF
abundance: -; j_gene: TRBJ2-1; d_gene: -; v_gene: TRBV5-4; len: 16; CDR3nt: TGTGCCAGCAGCTTGATCGTCTCTAGCTCCTACAATGAGCAGTTCTTC; CDR3aa: CASSLIVSSSYNEQFF
abundance: few; j_gene: TRBJ1-2; d_gene: TRBD1; v_gene: TRBV6-5; len: 12; CDR3nt: TGTGCCAGCAGAGGGACAGGGTTTGGCTACACCTTC; CDR3aa: CASRGTGFGYTF
abundance: many; j_gene: TRBJ1-5; d_gene: TRBD1; v_gene: TRBV20-1; len: 17; CDR3nt: TGCAGTGCAGTGGTCCCGGGACAGGAAAATAGCAATCAGCCCCAGCATTTT; CDR3aa: CSAVVPGQENSNQPQHF
abundance: few; j_gene: TRBJ2-2; d_gene: TRBD1; v_gene: TRBV7-9; len: 16; CDR3nt: TGTGCCAGCAGCGCACAACCGGGACAGGGTACCGGGGAGCTGTTTTTT; CDR3aa: CASSAQPGQGTGELFF
abundance: -; j_gene: TRBJ2-7; d_gene: -; v_gene: TRBV6-5; len: 11; CDR3nt: TGTGCCAGCAGGGGCAGCGCGGAGCAGTACTTC; CDR3aa: CASRGSAEQYF